Below, 27 T cell receptor beta chains from the same sample are listed, as sequenced in a study of OX40 agonist ivuxolimab in advanced cancers. TCRdb's copy holds only in-frame clones and misses some; the assay was immunoSEQ multiplex PCR. This sample has about 78,000 clones, with roughly 92% found just once. The source material was CD4+ or CD8+ T cells sorted from blood, sampled in a trial of the OX40 agonist ivuxolimab. Receptor source: an adult with an advanced solid tumor such as melanoma, head and neck, liver or kidney cancer.

This clone was detected only once. V and J are TRBV10-3 and TRBJ2-1; D unclear. The CDR3 is 17 amino acids. Germline V gene data show CDR1 as ENHRY and CDR2 as SYGVKD. Trimming cost V 3 bases and J 6 bases, with 21 bases left between them. The CDR3 protein is CAISDLPSRGYSNEQFF. The DNA of the CDR3 is TGTGCCATCAGTGATCTCCCTTCCCGAGGATATAGCAATGAGCAGTTCTTC.

CDR3 in amino acids: CASSLWGLTGQARGRNQPQHF. CDR3 bases: TGTGCCAGCAGTTTATGGGGCCTGACGGGTCAGGCTCGGGGACGCAATCAGCCCCAGCATTTT. The chain employs TRBV27 and TRBJ1-5, with D perhaps matching TRBD1 (5 bases). Looked up from germline, CDR1 is MNHEY and CDR2 is SMNVEV (reference sequence). This CDR3 has 21 amino acids. V was cut by 1 base and J by 2 bases, with 27 bases left in between.

This chain connects TRBV5-1 to TRBJ2-2, with D uncertain. Germline CDR1 SGHRS, CDR2 YFSETQ. The CDR3 covers 16 residues. V was pared by 1 base and J by 0 bases, with 10 bases between. DNA for the CDR3: TGCGCCAGCAGCTTGCCCAGTGGCGCGAACACCGGGGAGCTGTTTTTT. Amino acids: CASSLPSGANTGELFF.

This sequence joins TRBV5-4 and TRBJ2-5; D gene uncertain. This CDR3 has 15 amino acids. Germline V gene sequence: CDR1 SGHNT, CDR2 YYREEE (reference sequence). V was trimmed by 5 bases and J by 1 base, leaving 15 bases between them. The CDR3 DNA is TGTGCCAGCAGGCGAGCCGGGCCCTCCCAAGAGACCCAGTACTTC. This gives the protein CASRRAGPSQETQYF.

The V call is TRBV6-4, the J call TRBJ2-7; TRBD1 aligns across 7 bases. Germline CDR1 and CDR2: MRHNA and SNTAGT. The J segment lost 6 bases and the V segment lost 4 bases, leaving 6 bases of the junction unmatched. The CDR3 runs to 13 residues. This CDR3 is CASSAHRGSEQYF. The CDR3 DNA reads as TGTGCCAGCAGTGCCCACAGGGGAAGCGAGCAGTACTTC.

In regard to this clone: The same CDR3 also results from other DNA sequences found in this sample. This chain uses TRBV5-1 with TRBJ1-1, with a weak D call TRBD1 (5 bases). Trimming removed 0 bases at V and 4 bases at J, with 13 bases between. Germline lookup yields CDR1 SGHRS and CDR2 YFSETQ. CDR3 length: 15 amino acids. CDR3 protein: CASSLEGPSSTEAFF. The CDR3 nucleotides are TGCGCCAGCAGCTTGGAGGGACCTTCGAGCACTGAAGCTTTCTTT.

V and J are TRBV7-6 and TRBJ1-1; D not certain. CDR1 and CDR2 (germline): SGHVS, FNYEAQ. The CDR3 sequence is 14 residues long. Trimming shortened V by 4 bases and J by 1 base, and 10 bases separated the two germline ends. Here the CDR3 DNA reads TGTGCCAGCAGCTCGCACCCCACGAACACTGAAGCTTTCTTT. Translating it yields CASSSHPTNTEAFF.

V usage is TRBV15 and J usage is TRBJ2-7, with 8 bases identical to TRBD2. The germline CDR1 and CDR2 sequences are LNHNV and YYDKDF (reference sequence). The V segment lost 5 bases and the J segment 0 bases; nucleotides outside the gene matches: 3. The CDR3 contains 14 residues. The DNA of the CDR3 is TGTGCCACCAGCCGGGGGGGCGACTCCTACGAGCAGTACTTC. Its translation: CATSRGGDSYEQYF. Variable domain in full (rest from reference TRBV15 and TRBJ2-7): DAMVIQNPRYQVTQFGKPVTLSCSQTLNHNVMYWYQQKSSQAPKLLFHYYDKDFNNEADTPDNFQSRRPNTSFCFLDIRSPGLGDTAMYLCATSRGGDSYEQYFGPGTRLTVT.

The chain employs TRBV27 and TRBJ2-7, with unresolved D. Deletions cut 3 bases from V and 9 bases from J, with 15 bases between. Germline V gene data show CDR1 as MNHEY and CDR2 as SMNVEV (reference sequence). The CDR3 loop spans 13 amino acids. CDR3 protein: CASSFDSESAQYF. CDR3 sequence (DNA): TGTGCCAGCAGTTTTGACTCGGAGTCGGCGCAGTACTTC.

The CDR3 DNA follows: TGTGCCAGCAGGGAAGGAAGGGGTCGGGACCGAGATACGCAGTATTTT. Translating it yields CASREGRGRDRDTQYF. This chain joins TRBV27 and TRBJ2-3; perhaps D is TRBD1 or TRBD2 (5 bases each). This CDR3 spans 16 amino acids. CDR1 and CDR2 (germline): MNHEY, SMNVEV (reference sequence). V lost 6 bases, J lost 5 bases, and 21 bases lay in between.

This clone is judged medium-sized. The chain has TRBV5-1 and TRBJ2-7, with 7 bases that match TRBD1. Germline CDR1 and CDR2: SGHRS and YFSETQ. V trimming: 2 bases; J trimming: 5 bases; junction bases outside the gene matches: 7. The CDR3 has 14 amino acids. This CDR3 is CASSFQGEGNEQYF. As DNA, the CDR3 is TGCGCCAGCAGCTTTCAGGGGGAAGGGAACGAGCAGTACTTC.

The CDR3 coding sequence is TGTGCCAGCAGCCCCAATCGGCTACCCGATGGCTACACCTTC. It yields the protein CASSPNRLPDGYTF. The chain combines TRBV4-2 with TRBJ1-2; no clear D. Trimming cost V 4 bases and J 6 bases, with 15 bases left between them. Germline V gives CDR1 LGHNA, CDR2 YNFKEQ. The CDR3 contains 14 residues.

V and J are TRBV5-6 and TRBJ2-7; the D call may be TRBD1 or TRBD2 (5 bases each). This CDR3 is 13 amino acids long. V lost 5 bases and J lost 6, with 15 bases in between. CDR1 is SGHDT, CDR2 YYEEEE, per germline. DNA of the CDR3: TGTGCCAGCAGTTACCTGAGAGGGACCGAGCAGTACTTC. Its protein product is CASSYLRGTEQYF.

V and J are TRBV5-1 and TRBJ1-2; possible D gene TRBD1, 6 bases. The ends were cut back, 2 bases at V and 2 bases at J, with 13 bases in the middle. The CDR3 runs 15 residues. CDR1 is SGHRS and CDR2 is YFSETQ in the germline V gene. The CDR3 loop reads CASSFSGAANYGYTF. The DNA for the CDR3 is TGCGCCAGCAGCTTCTCAGGGGCTGCAAACTATGGCTACACCTTC.

V usage is TRBV30 and J usage is TRBJ1-4; D perhaps matches TRBD1 (6 bases). CDR1 is GTSNPN and CDR2 is SVGIG in the germline V gene (reference sequence). V was cut by 8 bases and J by 0 bases, with 22 bases left in between. The CDR3 has 17 amino acids. DNA of the CDR3: TGTGCCCGACCTCCTGGGGGGCGGTCTGCAACTAATGAAAAACTGTTTTTT. Amino acid sequence: CARPPGGRSATNEKLFF.

This chain connects TRBV27 to TRBJ1-2; D remains unclear. The germline CDR1 and CDR2 sequences are MNHEY and SMNVEV (reference sequence). The CDR3 has 16 amino acids. V was clipped by 6 bases and J by 0 bases, with 17 bases between them. In DNA, the CDR3 is TGTGCCAGCAGATCTGGCCTAGGGTTGTCTAACTATGGCTACACCTTC. Protein sequence: CASRSGLGLSNYGYTF.

The chain combines TRBV6-5 with TRBJ1-6; tentative D call: TRBD1 (5 bases). The CDR3 sequence is 15 residues long. The V gene lost 5 bases and the J gene lost 7 bases, with 15 bases spanning the gap. Looked up from germline, CDR1 is MNHEY and CDR2 is SVGAGI. CDR3 in DNA: TGTGCCAGCAGTCCATACATGGGGGGGAATTCACCCCTCCACTTT. Residues: CASSPYMGGNSPLHF.

In its sample, this clone was seen once. The rearrangement uses TRBV5-4 and TRBJ2-7; the match to TRBD1 covers 12 bases. Germline lookup yields CDR1 SGHNT and CDR2 YYREEE (reference sequence). The CDR3 covers 15 residues. After removal of 3 bases from V and 5 bases from J, the junction contained 6 bases not matched to a gene. CDR3 amino acids: CASSSRDRGPDEQYF. CDR3 DNA sequence: TGTGCCAGCAGCTCCCGGGACAGGGGGCCCGACGAGCAGTACTTC.

CDR3 residues: CASHGAARGYGYTF. The CDR3, as DNA: TGTGCCAGCCACGGGGCAGCCAGGGGATATGGCTACACCTTC. The chain couples TRBV2 to TRBJ1-2, with D possibly TRBD1 on 6 matching bases. The germline gives CDR1 SNHLY, CDR2 FYNNEI. The CDR3 consists of 14 residues. V was cut by 8 bases and J by 5 bases, with 18 bases left in between. Full variable domain (outside the CDR3, taken from reference TRBV2 and TRBJ1-2): EPEVTQTPSHQVTQMGQEVILRCVPISNHLYFYWYRQILGQKVEFLVSFYNNEISEKSEIFDDQFSVERPDGSNFTLKIRSTKLEDSAMYFCASHGAARGYGYTFGSGTRLTVV.

This rearrangement joins TRBV6-5 to TRBJ2-4; 8 bases line up with TRBD1. V shed 9 bases and J 14 bases; nucleotides not matched to a gene: 3. The CDR3 spans 9 residues. The germline V gene has CDR1 MNHEY and CDR2 SVGAGI. This chain's CDR3 is CASGQGKYF. CDR3 nucleotide sequence: TGTGCCAGTGGACAGGGAAAGTACTTC.

The chain couples TRBV19 to TRBJ2-2, with D possibly called TRBD1 or TRBD2 (6 bases each). The CDR3 covers 16 residues. Germline V gene data show CDR1 as LNHDA and CDR2 as SQIVND (reference sequence). Trimming stripped 1 base from V and 0 bases from J, with 9 bases between. The chain's CDR3 is CASSIGRGANTGELFF. CDR3 nucleotides: TGTGCCAGTAGTATAGGTAGGGGGGCGAACACCGGGGAGCTGTTTTTT.

This clone was observed once. The genes are TRBV30 and TRBJ1-5; maybe TRBD1 (6 bases). This CDR3 region has 17 residues. CDR1 and CDR2 from the germline V gene are GTSNPN and SVGIG (reference sequence). V lost 0 bases and J lost 4, with 19 bases in between. CDR3 amino acids: CAWSVPYRQGNNQPQHF. The CDR3 nucleotides read TGTGCCTGGAGTGTACCATATCGGCAGGGGAATAATCAGCCCCAGCATTTT. The whole variable domain, remainder taken from reference TRBV30 and TRBJ1-5, is SQTIHQWPATLVQPVGSPLSLECTVEGTSNPNLYWYRQAAGRGLQLLFYSVGIGQISSEVPQNLSASRPQDRQFILSSKKLLLSDSGFYLCAWSVPYRQGNNQPQHFGDGTRLSIL.

V usage is TRBV18 and J usage is TRBJ2-7, with D tentatively TRBD2 (6 bases). V dropped 0 bases and J dropped 7 bases, with 13 bases sitting between them. From germline, CDR1 is KGHSH and CDR2 LQKENI. The CDR3 totals 14 residues. The CDR3 reads CASSPPTSRREQYF. The CDR3 coding sequence is TGTGCCAGCTCACCACCGACTAGTAGAAGGGAGCAGTACTTC.

The genes are TRBV28 and TRBJ1-2; D is perhaps TRBD1 (5 bases). Trimming cost V 3 bases and J 8 bases, with 13 bases left between them. Germline CDR1 reads MDHEN; CDR2 reads SYDVKM. CDR3 length equals 13 residues. The CDR3 region is CASSFELQGGYTF. CDR3 nucleotides: TGTGCCAGCAGTTTTGAACTCCAGGGAGGCTACACCTTC.

The chain uses TRBV2 and TRBJ1-2, with D perhaps TRBD1 (6 bases). V dropped 5 bases and J dropped 4 bases, with 14 bases sitting between them. The V gene's germline CDR1 is SNHLY and CDR2 FYNNEI. The CDR3 runs to 14 residues. In nucleotides, the CDR3 is TGTGCCAGCAGTTGGGGGGGCCCCAGCTATGGCTACACCTTC. This encodes CASSWGGPSYGYTF.

The genes are TRBV6-5 and TRBJ1-2; TRBD1 matches at 9 bases. CDR1 is MNHEY and CDR2 is SVGAGI in the germline V gene. V was pared by 4 bases and J by 5 bases, with 8 bases of the junction left unmatched. The length of the CDR3 is 15 residues. CDR3 sequence reads: CASSFRRTGDYGYTF. CDR3 sequence (DNA): TGTGCCAGCAGTTTTCGACGGACAGGGGATTATGGCTACACCTTC.

The V gene is TRBV30, the J gene TRBJ1-4; the D is unclear. This CDR3 has 14 amino acids. V gave up 5 bases and J gave up 0 bases, with 10 bases separating them. Germline V gene data show CDR1 as GTSNPN and CDR2 as SVGIG (reference sequence). CDR3 in amino acids: CAWGEPSTNEKLFF. As DNA, the CDR3 is TGTGCCTGGGGGGAGCCGTCAACTAATGAAAAACTGTTTTTT.